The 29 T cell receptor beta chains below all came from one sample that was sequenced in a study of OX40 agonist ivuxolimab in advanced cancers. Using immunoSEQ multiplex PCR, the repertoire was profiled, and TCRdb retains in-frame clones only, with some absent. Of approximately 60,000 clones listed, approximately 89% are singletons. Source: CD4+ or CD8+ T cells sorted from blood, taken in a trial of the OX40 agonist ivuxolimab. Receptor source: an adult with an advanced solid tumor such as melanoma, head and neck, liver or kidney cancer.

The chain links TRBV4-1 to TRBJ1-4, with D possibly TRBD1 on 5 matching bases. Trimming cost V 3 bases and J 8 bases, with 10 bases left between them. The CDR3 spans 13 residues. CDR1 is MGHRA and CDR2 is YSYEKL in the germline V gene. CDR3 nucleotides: TGCGCCAGCAGCCAGGCAGGGCTGGAAAAACTGTTTTTT. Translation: CASSQAGLEKLFF.

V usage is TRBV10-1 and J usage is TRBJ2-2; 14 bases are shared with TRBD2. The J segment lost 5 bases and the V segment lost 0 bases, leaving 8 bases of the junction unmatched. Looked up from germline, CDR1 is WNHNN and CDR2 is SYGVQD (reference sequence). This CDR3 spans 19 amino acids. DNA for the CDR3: TGCGCCAGCAGTGAGTCGAGACTAGCGGGAGGGCCTCTGACCGGGGAGCTGTTTTTT. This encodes CASSESRLAGGPLTGELFF.

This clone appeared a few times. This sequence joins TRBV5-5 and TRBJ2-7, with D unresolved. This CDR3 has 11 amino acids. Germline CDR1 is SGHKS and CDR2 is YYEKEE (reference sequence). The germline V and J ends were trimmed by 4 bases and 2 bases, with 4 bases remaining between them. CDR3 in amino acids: CASSLTYEQYF. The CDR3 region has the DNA TGTGCCAGCAGCCTAACCTACGAGCAGTACTTC.

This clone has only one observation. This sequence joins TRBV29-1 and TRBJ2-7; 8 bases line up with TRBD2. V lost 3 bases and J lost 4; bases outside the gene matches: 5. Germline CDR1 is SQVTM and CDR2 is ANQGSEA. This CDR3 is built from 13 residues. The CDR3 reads CSVESSGPYEQYF. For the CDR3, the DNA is TGCAGCGTTGAGTCTAGCGGGCCGTACGAGCAGTACTTC.

CDR3 region: CASGRKDYEQYF. The CDR3 DNA is TGTGCTAGTGGGCGCAAAGACTACGAGCAGTACTTC. V and J are TRBV12-5 and TRBJ2-7; D is undetermined. Trimming cost V 6 bases and J 3 bases, with 9 bases left between them. This CDR3 region has 12 residues. Germline V CDR1 and CDR2: LGHNT, FRNRAP.

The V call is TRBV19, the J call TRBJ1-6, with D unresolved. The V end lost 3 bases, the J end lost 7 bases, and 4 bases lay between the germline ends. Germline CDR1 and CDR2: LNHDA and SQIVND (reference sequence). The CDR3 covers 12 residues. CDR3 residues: CASSIPNSPLHF. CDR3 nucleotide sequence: TGTGCCAGTAGTATTCCCAATTCACCCCTCCACTTT.

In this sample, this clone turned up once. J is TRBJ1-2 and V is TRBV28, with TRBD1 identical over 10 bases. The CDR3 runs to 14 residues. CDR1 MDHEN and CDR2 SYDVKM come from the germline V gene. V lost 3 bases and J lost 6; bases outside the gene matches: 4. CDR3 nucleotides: TGTGCCAGCAGTTTGACAGGGGGCGCTGATGGCTACACCTTC. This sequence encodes CASSLTGGADGYTF.

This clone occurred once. The DNA for the CDR3 is TGTGCCAGCAGCCCGGGGGGCGGATTATACAATGAGCAGTTCTTC. Translating it yields CASSPGGGLYNEQFF. The V gene is TRBV9, the J gene TRBJ2-1, with D perhaps matching TRBD2 (7 bases). The CDR3 contains 15 residues. The ends were cut back, 4 bases at V and 4 bases at J, with 15 bases in the middle. CDR1 SGDLS and CDR2 YYNGEE come from the germline V gene.

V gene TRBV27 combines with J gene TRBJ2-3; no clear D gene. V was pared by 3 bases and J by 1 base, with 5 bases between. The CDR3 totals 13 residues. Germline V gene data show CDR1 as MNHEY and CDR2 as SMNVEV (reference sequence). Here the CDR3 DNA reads TGTGCCAGCAGTTTCCTCCGCACAGATACGCAGTATTTT. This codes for CASSFLRTDTQYF.

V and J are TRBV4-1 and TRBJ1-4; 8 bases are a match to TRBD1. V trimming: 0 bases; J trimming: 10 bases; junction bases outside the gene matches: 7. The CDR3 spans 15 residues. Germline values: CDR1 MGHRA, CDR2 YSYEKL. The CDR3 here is CASSQEDRAQGKLFF. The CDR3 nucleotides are TGCGCCAGCAGCCAAGAGGACAGGGCCCAAGGAAAACTGTTTTTT.

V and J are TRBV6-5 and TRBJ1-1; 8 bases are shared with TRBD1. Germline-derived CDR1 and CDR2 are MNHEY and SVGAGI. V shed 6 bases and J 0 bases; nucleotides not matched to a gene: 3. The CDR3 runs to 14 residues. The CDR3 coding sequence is TGTGCCAGCAGACGACAGGGGATGAACACTGAAGCTTTCTTT. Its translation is CASRRQGMNTEAFF.

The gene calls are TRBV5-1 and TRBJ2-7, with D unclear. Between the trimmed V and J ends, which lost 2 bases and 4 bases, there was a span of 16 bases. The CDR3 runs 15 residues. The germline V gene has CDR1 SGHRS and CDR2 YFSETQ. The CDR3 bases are TGCGCCAGCAGCTTATTATCGGAGCCCAGATACGAGCAGTACTTC. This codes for CASSLLSEPRYEQYF.

In DNA, the CDR3 is TGCAGCGCCCGGACTGCCACCACCTACGAGCAGTACTTC. This gives the protein CSARTATTYEQYF. The V call is TRBV29-1, the J call TRBJ2-7; D possibly corresponds to TRBD2 (5 bases). There are 13 residues in the CDR3. Germline V gene data show CDR1 as SQVTM and CDR2 as ANQGSEA. The V end was cut by 7 bases, the J end by 2 bases, with 15 bases between.

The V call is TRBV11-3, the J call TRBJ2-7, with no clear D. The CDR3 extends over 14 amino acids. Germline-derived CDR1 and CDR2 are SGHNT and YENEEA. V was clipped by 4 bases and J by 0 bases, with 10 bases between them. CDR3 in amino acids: CASSYPSTSYEQYF. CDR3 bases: TGTGCCAGCAGCTATCCCTCCACCTCCTACGAGCAGTACTTC.

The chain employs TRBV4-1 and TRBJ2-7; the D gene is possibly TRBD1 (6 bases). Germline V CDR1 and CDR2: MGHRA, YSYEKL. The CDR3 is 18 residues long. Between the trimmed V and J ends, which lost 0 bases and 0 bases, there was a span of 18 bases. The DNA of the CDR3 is TGCGCCAGCAGCCAAGATGGATCTCCCGGACAGAACTCCTACGAGCAGTACTTC. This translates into CASSQDGSPGQNSYEQYF.

CDR3 region: CASSLVSGGSYEQYF. The CDR3 nucleotides read TGTGCCAGCAGCTTAGTTTCAGGGGGATCCTACGAGCAGTACTTC. The chain couples TRBV7-2 to TRBJ2-7; 7 nucleotides line up with TRBD1. The V gene's germline CDR1 is SGHTA and CDR2 FQGNSA. The V gene end was trimmed by 1 base and the J gene end by 1 base; junction bases not matched to a gene: 4. This CDR3 has 15 residues.

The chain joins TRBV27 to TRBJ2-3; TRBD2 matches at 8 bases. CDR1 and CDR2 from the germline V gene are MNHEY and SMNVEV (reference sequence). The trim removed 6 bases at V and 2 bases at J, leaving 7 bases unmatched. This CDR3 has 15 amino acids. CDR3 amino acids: CASSPIAGTTDTQYF. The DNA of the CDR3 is TGTGCCAGCAGCCCAATAGCGGGAACCACAGATACGCAGTATTTT.

The CDR3 DNA sequence: TGCGCCAGCAGCTTGGGAGCTATTGTGGGGTACGAGCAGTACTTC. Translating gives CASSLGAIVGYEQYF. The rearrangement uses TRBV5-1 and TRBJ2-7; D uncertain. The germline gives CDR1 SGHRS, CDR2 YFSETQ. There are 15 residues in the CDR3. V lost 0 bases, J lost 4 bases, and 14 bases lay in between.

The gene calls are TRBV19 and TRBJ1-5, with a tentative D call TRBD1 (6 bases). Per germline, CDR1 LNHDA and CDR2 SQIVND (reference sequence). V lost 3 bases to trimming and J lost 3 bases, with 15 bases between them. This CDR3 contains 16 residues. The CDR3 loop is CASSIGQGLTNQPQHF. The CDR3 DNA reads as TGTGCCAGTAGTATTGGGCAGGGGTTGACCAATCAGCCCCAGCATTTT.

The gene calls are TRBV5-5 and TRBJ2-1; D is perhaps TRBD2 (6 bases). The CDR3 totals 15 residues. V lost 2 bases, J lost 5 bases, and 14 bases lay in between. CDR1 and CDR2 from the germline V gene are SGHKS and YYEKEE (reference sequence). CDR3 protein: CASSLYQRTNNEQFF. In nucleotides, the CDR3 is TGTGCCAGCAGCTTATACCAGCGGACTAACAATGAGCAGTTCTTC.

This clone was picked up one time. The CDR3 is CASSFTVPGELFF. CDR3 DNA: TGTGCCAGCAGCTTCACAGTCCCCGGGGAGCTGTTTTTT. This chain links TRBV5-6 with TRBJ2-2; D unclear. CDR3 length: 13 amino acids. Trimming shortened V by 2 bases and J by 6 bases, and 8 bases separated the two germline ends. Germline V gene lookup returns CDR1 SGHDT and CDR2 YYEEEE.

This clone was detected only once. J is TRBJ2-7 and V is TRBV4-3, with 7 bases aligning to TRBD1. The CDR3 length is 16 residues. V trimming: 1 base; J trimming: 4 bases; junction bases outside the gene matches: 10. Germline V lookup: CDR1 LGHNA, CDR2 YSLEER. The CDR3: CASSQVRTGETYEQYF. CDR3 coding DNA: TGCGCCAGCAGCCAAGTACGCACAGGGGAAACGTACGAGCAGTACTTC.

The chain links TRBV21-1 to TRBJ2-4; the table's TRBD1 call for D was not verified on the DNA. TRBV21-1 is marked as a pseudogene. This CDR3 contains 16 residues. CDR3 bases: TGTGCCAGCTCCGGAGGGGAGGACAGGGGTGAAAACATTCAGTACTTC. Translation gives CASSGGEDRGENIQYF.

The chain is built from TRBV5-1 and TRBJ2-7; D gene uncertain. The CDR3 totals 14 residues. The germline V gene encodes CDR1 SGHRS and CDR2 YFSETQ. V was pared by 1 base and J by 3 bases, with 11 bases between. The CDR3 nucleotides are TGCGCCAGCAGCTTGAAGGACGGATACTACGAGCAGTACTTC. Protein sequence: CASSLKDGYYEQYF. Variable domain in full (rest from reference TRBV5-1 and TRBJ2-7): KAGVTQTPRYLIKTRGQQVTLSCSPISGHRSVSWYQQTPGQGLQFLFEYFSETQRNKGNFPGRFSGRQFSNSRSEMNVSTLELGDSALYLCASSLKDGYYEQYFGPGTRLTVT.

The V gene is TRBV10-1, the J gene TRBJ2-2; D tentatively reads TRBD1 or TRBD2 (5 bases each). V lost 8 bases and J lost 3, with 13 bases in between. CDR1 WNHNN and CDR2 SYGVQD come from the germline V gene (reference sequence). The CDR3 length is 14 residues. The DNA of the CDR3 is TGCGCCAGCGGTTCCAGAGGGGACACCGGGGAGCTGTTTTTT. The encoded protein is CASGSRGDTGELFF.

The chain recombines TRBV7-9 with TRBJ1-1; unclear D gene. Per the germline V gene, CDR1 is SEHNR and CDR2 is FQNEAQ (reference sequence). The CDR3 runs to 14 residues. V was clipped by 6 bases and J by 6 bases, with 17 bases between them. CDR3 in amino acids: CASRQTLGSPEAFF. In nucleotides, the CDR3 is TGTGCCAGCAGACAAACCCTGGGGAGCCCTGAAGCTTTCTTT.

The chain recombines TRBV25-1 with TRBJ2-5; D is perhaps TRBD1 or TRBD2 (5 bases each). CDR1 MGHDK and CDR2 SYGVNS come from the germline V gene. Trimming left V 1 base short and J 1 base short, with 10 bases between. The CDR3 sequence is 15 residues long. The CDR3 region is CASSEWGPAQETQYF. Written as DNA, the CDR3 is TGTGCCAGCAGTGAATGGGGACCCGCCCAAGAGACCCAGTACTTC. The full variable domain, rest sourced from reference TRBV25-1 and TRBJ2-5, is EADIYQTPRYLVIGTGKKITLECSQTMGHDKMYWYQQDPGMELHLIHYSYGVNSTEKGDLSSESTVSRIRTEHFPLTLESARPSHTSQYLCASSEWGPAQETQYFGPGTRLLVL.

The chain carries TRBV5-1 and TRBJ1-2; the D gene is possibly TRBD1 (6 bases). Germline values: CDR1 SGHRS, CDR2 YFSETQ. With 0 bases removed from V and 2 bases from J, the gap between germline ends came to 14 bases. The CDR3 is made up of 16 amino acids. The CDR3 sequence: CASSLAYTGFNYGYTF. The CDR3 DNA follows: TGCGCCAGCAGCTTGGCGTACACAGGGTTCAACTATGGCTACACCTTC.

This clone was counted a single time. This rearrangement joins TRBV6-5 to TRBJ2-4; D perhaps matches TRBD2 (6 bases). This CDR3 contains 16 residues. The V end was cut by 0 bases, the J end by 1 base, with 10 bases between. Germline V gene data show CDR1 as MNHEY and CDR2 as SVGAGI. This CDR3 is CASSYSGGAAKNIQYF. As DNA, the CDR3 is TGTGCCAGCAGTTACTCAGGCGGGGCTGCCAAAAACATTCAGTACTTC.